A selection of T cell receptor beta chains follows, all from one sample in a study of blood T cells in healthy people across ages. TCRdb independently ran MiXCR on the 5' RACE reads; one entry per CDR3 protein. This table holds roughly 1,100,000 distinct CDR3 sequences, less than 25% found once. These data also formed part of another study, on T cells of mothers and their children.

Sequenced: blood. These receptors all stem from a girl aged 2-10 years in good health. The CDR3 runs from the conserved cysteine through the conserved F or W. A D gene is named only where the DNA matches it firmly. The size of a clone is reported for some rows only, either as once, few or many, or as a class for expanded clones.

CDR3aa: CASSQGTGPTGELFF
CDR3nt: TGTGCCAGCAGCCAGGGGACAGGGCCCACCGGGGAGCTGTTTTTT
j_gene: TRBJ2-2
d_gene: TRBD1
v_gene: TRBV14
abundance: few

CDR3aa: CSAETSGETQYF
CDR3nt: TGCAGTGCCGAGACGAGCGGAGAGACCCAGTACTTC
j_gene: TRBJ2-5
d_gene: NA
v_gene: TRBV20-1
abundance: NA

CDR3aa: CASSSLDGQDSGNTIYF
CDR3nt: TGTGCCAGCAGCTCCTTGGACGGACAAGACTCTGGAAACACCATATACTTT
j_gene: TRBJ1-3
d_gene: NA
v_gene: TRBV7-9
abundance: NA

CDR3aa: CSVPDRGPQETQYF
CDR3nt: TGCAGCGTCCCAGACAGGGGACCCCAAGAGACCCAGTACTTC
j_gene: TRBJ2-5
d_gene: TRBD1
v_gene: TRBV29-1
abundance: few

CDR3aa: CASTTGGPEAFF
CDR3nt: TGTGCCAGCACTACAGGGGGCCCTGAAGCTTTCTTT
j_gene: TRBJ1-1
d_gene: TRBD1
v_gene: TRBV5-5
abundance: NA

CDR3aa: CASSQEWGNYEQYF
CDR3nt: TGTGCCAGCAGCCAAGAGTGGGGTAACTACGAGCAGTACTTC
j_gene: TRBJ2-7
d_gene: NA
v_gene: TRBV4-2
abundance: NA

CDR3aa: CASSPISSGASVLTF
CDR3nt: TGTGCCAGCAGCCCAATTAGCTCTGGGGCCAGCGTCCTGACTTTC
j_gene: TRBJ2-6
d_gene: NA
v_gene: TRBV9
abundance: NA

CDR3aa: CSVGYKGARRDTQYF
CDR3nt: TGCAGCGTGGGTTACAAGGGGGCGCGTCGAGATACGCAGTATTTT
j_gene: TRBJ2-3
d_gene: TRBD1
v_gene: TRBV29-1
abundance: few

CDR3aa: CASSLGWDSTDTQYF
CDR3nt: TGTGCCAGCAGCTTGGGTTGGGATAGCACAGATACGCAGTATTTT
j_gene: TRBJ2-3
d_gene: NA
v_gene: TRBV5-5
abundance: NA

CDR3aa: CASSQGQNYNEQFF
CDR3nt: TGTGCCAGCAGTCAAGGACAGAATTACAACGAGCAGTTCTTC
j_gene: TRBJ2-1
d_gene: NA
v_gene: TRBV6-6
abundance: NA

CDR3aa: CASNPLGRTTYNEQFF
CDR3nt: TGTGCCAGCAACCCCCTCGGGAGGACCACCTACAATGAGCAGTTCTTC
j_gene: TRBJ2-1
d_gene: TRBD2
v_gene: TRBV12-3/TRBV12-4
abundance: few

CDR3aa: CATSDFQCF
CDR3nt: TGTGCCACCAGTGATTTTCAATGCTTC
j_gene: TRBJ2-1
d_gene: NA
v_gene: TRBV24-1
abundance: NA

CDR3aa: CASSDTVLVEQYF
CDR3nt: TGTGCCAGCAGTGACACAGTTTTGGTCGAGCAGTACTTC
j_gene: TRBJ2-7
d_gene: NA
v_gene: TRBV25-1
abundance: NA

CDR3aa: CASSLLGRDTEAFF
CDR3nt: TGTGCCAGCAGTTTACTCGGGAGGGACACTGAAGCTTTCTTT
j_gene: TRBJ1-1
d_gene: NA
v_gene: TRBV12-3/TRBV12-4
abundance: many

CDR3aa: CASHRGGSYGYTF
CDR3nt: TGTGCCAGCCACCGCGGCGGCAGCTATGGCTACACCTTC
j_gene: TRBJ1-2
d_gene: NA
v_gene: TRBV12-3/TRBV12-4
abundance: NA

CDR3aa: CASSLERSAYGYTF
CDR3nt: TGTGCCAGCAGCTTGGAGCGGAGCGCCTATGGCTACACCTTC
j_gene: TRBJ1-2
d_gene: NA
v_gene: TRBV5-5
abundance: NA

CDR3aa: CASSYFASGSNEQFF
CDR3nt: TGTGCCAGCAGTTACTTCGCTAGCGGGAGCAATGAGCAGTTCTTC
j_gene: TRBJ2-1
d_gene: TRBD2
v_gene: TRBV6-5
abundance: many

CDR3aa: CASSLQGYTDTQYF
CDR3nt: TGTGCCAGCAGCTTGCAGGGCTACACAGATACGCAGTATTTT
j_gene: TRBJ2-3
d_gene: NA
v_gene: TRBV11-3
abundance: few

CDR3aa: CASSALPRDSYEQYF
CDR3nt: TGTGCCAGCAGTGCACTACCTAGGGACAGCTACGAGCAGTACTTC
j_gene: TRBJ2-7
d_gene: TRBD1
v_gene: TRBV6-1
abundance: NA

CDR3aa: CASSLLTGGPSEQFF
CDR3nt: TGTGCCAGCAGCTTACTGACGGGGGGGCCGAGTGAGCAGTTCTTC
j_gene: TRBJ2-1
d_gene: TRBD2
v_gene: TRBV7-2
abundance: NA

CDR3aa: CASTSYLNPPPYNEQFF
CDR3nt: TGTGCCAGCACCTCCTACCTAAATCCGCCTCCGTACAATGAGCAGTTCTTC
j_gene: TRBJ2-1
d_gene: NA
v_gene: TRBV3-1
abundance: few

CDR3aa: CSAYSQTSGTNEQYF
CDR3nt: TGCAGTGCTTACTCCCAGACTAGCGGGACCAACGAGCAGTACTTC
j_gene: TRBJ2-7
d_gene: TRBD2
v_gene: TRBV20-1
abundance: few

CDR3aa: CSAQQSNQPQHF
CDR3nt: TGCAGTGCCCAACAGAGCAATCAGCCCCAGCATTTT
j_gene: TRBJ1-5
d_gene: NA
v_gene: TRBV20-1
abundance: NA

CDR3aa: CASSPSRDSRSYEQYF
CDR3nt: TGTGCCAGCAGTCCCAGCCGGGACTCGCGTTCCTACGAGCAGTACTTC
j_gene: TRBJ2-7
d_gene: NA
v_gene: TRBV28
abundance: few

CDR3aa: CASSHGDSLNYGYTF
CDR3nt: TGCGCCAGCAGCCATGGGGACAGCCTAAACTATGGCTACACCTTC
j_gene: TRBJ1-2
d_gene: TRBD1
v_gene: TRBV4-3
abundance: few

CDR3aa: CASSYELKGGYTF
CDR3nt: TGTGCCAGCAGTTACGAGCTCAAAGGAGGCTACACCTTC
j_gene: TRBJ1-2
d_gene: NA
v_gene: TRBV6-2/TRBV6-3
abundance: NA

CDR3aa: CASSFVATDTQYF
CDR3nt: TGTGCCAGCAGCTTTGTAGCAACAGATACGCAGTATTTT
j_gene: TRBJ2-3
d_gene: NA
v_gene: TRBV7-2
abundance: NA

CDR3aa: CASSPLLGTTRLGNQPQHF
CDR3nt: TGTGCCAGCAGCCCCCTTTTGGGGACAACGAGATTAGGCAATCAGCCCCAGCATTTT
j_gene: TRBJ1-5
d_gene: NA
v_gene: TRBV27
abundance: NA

CDR3aa: CASSTLAGAGVRGEYEQYF
CDR3nt: TGCGCCAGCAGCACCCTAGCAGGAGCGGGAGTAAGGGGGGAGTACGAGCAGTACTTC
j_gene: TRBJ2-7
d_gene: TRBD2
v_gene: TRBV5-1
abundance: NA

CDR3aa: CASSTLGQSGGTDTQYF
CDR3nt: TGCGCCAGCAGCACCCTAGGTCAGTCGGGGGGCACAGATACGCAGTATTTT
j_gene: TRBJ2-3
d_gene: NA
v_gene: TRBV5-1
abundance: few

CDR3aa: CASSFRLPYNEQFF
CDR3nt: TGTGCCAGCAGTTTTAGACTACCTTACAATGAGCAGTTCTTC
j_gene: TRBJ2-1
d_gene: NA
v_gene: TRBV28
abundance: NA